Below, 16 T cell receptor beta chains from the same sample are listed, as sequenced in a study of T cells in Graves' hyperthyroidism and ophthalmopathy. TCR beta CDR3 regions were amplified from RNA. First-round RT-PCR with HTBI primers amplified the TCR CDR3 region. TCRdb called the multiplex PCR reads again in MiXCR, with one record for every CDR3 protein. Among 700,000 or so distinct CDR3 sequences listed, roughly 15% were seen once. The specimen was blood. The receptor set was obtained from a woman between 50 and 59 years old with Graves' ophthalmopathy.

At least ten counts were recorded for this clonotype. This chain links TRBV20-1 with TRBJ2-2; D is possibly TRBD2 (5 bases). Between the trimmed V and J ends, which lost 2 bases and 1 base, there was a span of 8 bases. Germline CDR1 is DFQATT and CDR2 is SNEGSKA (reference sequence). CDR3 length: 14 residues. DNA of the CDR3: TGCAGTGCTAGACGTGGGAGGAACACCGGGGAGCTGTTTTTT. Its translation is CSARRGRNTGELFF.

This chain connects TRBV24-1 to TRBJ2-1; the match to TRBD2 covers 10 bases. The CDR3 runs to 14 residues. J was trimmed by 6 bases and V by 3 bases; bases with no gene match: 1. CDR1 and CDR2 from the germline V gene are KGHDR and SFDVKD. Written as DNA, the CDR3 is TGTGCCACCAGTGATACTAGCGGGGCCAATGAGCAGTTCTTC. Encoded protein: CATSDTSGANEQFF.

Ten or more counts support this clonotype. The chain joins TRBV6-2 or TRBV6-3 to TRBJ1-1; a weak D match, TRBD1 (6 bases). V lost 0 bases and J lost 3, with 14 bases in between. Germline CDR1 MNHEY, CDR2 SVGEGT. The CDR3 runs to 16 residues. The DNA for the CDR3 is TGTGCCAGCAGTTACTCGATGACAGGAGGGGACACTGAAGCTTTCTTT. It specifies CASSYSMTGGDTEAFF.

This clonotype came up a few times. A much bigger clone sits one base away, suggesting this may be a read error. The chain combines TRBV30 with TRBJ1-5; D is uncertain. Trimming took off 0 bases at V and 11 bases at J, with 20 bases between the two ends. The CDR3 length is 15 residues. Germline V CDR1 and CDR2: GTSNPN, SVGIG (reference sequence). DNA for the CDR3: TGTGCCTGGAGTGTAGCGGGGTCCGTTAGGCAGTCCCAGCATTTT. Translation gives CAWSVAGSVRQSQHF.

There are many counts of this clonotype. The chain links TRBV27 to TRBJ1-5; D might be TRBD1 (6 bases). Germline V CDR1 and CDR2: MNHEY, SMNVEV (reference sequence). CDR3 size: 15 residues. V shed 0 bases and J shed 6 bases, with 12 bases lying between them. This CDR3 is CASSLSGTYRQPQHF. CDR3 sequence (DNA): TGTGCCAGCAGTTTATCCGGGACATATCGTCAGCCCCAGCATTTT.

This clonotype was observed at least ten times. The V call is TRBV28, the J call TRBJ2-7; no reliable D call. The germline V gene has CDR1 MDHEN and CDR2 SYDVKM. CDR3 size: 15 residues. Trimming left V 3 bases short and J 2 bases short, with 14 bases between. The CDR3 DNA sequence: TGTGCCAGCAGTTTGCCCCGCCGCGGTCCCTACGAGCAGTACTTC. Protein product: CASSLPRRGPYEQYF. Supplemented by reference TRBV28 and TRBJ2-7, the full variable domain reads DVKVTQSSRYLVKRTGEKVFLECVQDMDHENMFWYRQDPGLGLRLIYFSYDVKMKEKGDIPEGYSVSREKKERFSLILESASTNQTSMYLCASSLPRRGPYEQYFGPGTRLTVT.

This clonotype was detected ten times or more. This chain joins TRBV27 and TRBJ2-1; maybe TRBD1 (5 bases). Germline V lookup: CDR1 MNHEY, CDR2 SMNVEV (reference sequence). The CDR3 extends over 15 amino acids. Trimming removed 6 bases from V and 7 bases from J, with 19 bases in between. DNA for the CDR3: TGTGCCAGCAGGCCCTGGGCAGGGTCGACGAATGAGCAGTTCTTC. Its translation: CASRPWAGSTNEQFF.

Written as DNA, the CDR3 is TGCGCCAGCAATACGGGACCTATAAACAATGAGCAGTTCTTC. Translation: CASNTGPINNEQFF. This chain connects TRBV5-1 to TRBJ2-1; possibly TRBD1 or TRBD2 for D (5 bases each). This CDR3 has 14 amino acids. Germline CDR1 reads SGHRS; CDR2 reads YFSETQ. Trimming shortened V by 6 bases and J by 5 bases, and 15 bases separated the two germline ends.

At least ten counts were recorded for this clonotype. The V call is TRBV7-9, the J call TRBJ2-2; D is unclear. V dropped 1 base and J dropped 6 bases, with 9 bases sitting between them. This CDR3 comprises 14 residues. Per germline, CDR1 SEHNR and CDR2 FQNEAQ (reference sequence). This chain's CDR3 is CASSLEVDSGELFF. DNA for the CDR3: TGTGCCAGCAGCTTAGAAGTGGATTCCGGGGAGCTGTTTTTT.

J is TRBJ2-3 and V is TRBV12-3 or TRBV12-4; the D gene could be TRBD1 or TRBD2 (5 bases each). The CDR3 has 18 amino acids. The germline V and J ends were trimmed by 6 bases and 1 base, with 23 bases remaining between them. CDR3: CASSQEGKGVLGTDTQYF. CDR3 DNA sequence: TGTGCCAGCAGCCAAGAGGGGAAAGGGGTCCTGGGCACAGATACGCAGTATTTT.

This clonotype was found many times. This chain connects TRBV28 to TRBJ1-5, with 9 nucleotides matching TRBD1. The CDR3 is made up of 14 amino acids. The V segment lost 5 bases and the J segment 6 bases; nucleotides outside the gene matches: 5. CDR1 and CDR2 from the germline V gene are MDHEN and SYDVKM. The CDR3 DNA reads as TGTGCCAGCAGTAAGACAGGGGGTTTTCAGCCCCAGCATTTT. This encodes CASSKTGGFQPQHF. The full variable domain, in which reference TRBV28 and TRBJ1-5 provide the parts outside the CDR3, is DVKVTQSSRYLVKRTGEKVFLECVQDMDHENMFWYRQDPGLGLRLIYFSYDVKMKEKGDIPEGYSVSREKKERFSLILESASTNQTSMYLCASSKTGGFQPQHFGDGTRLSIL.

The sample holds a few counts of this clonotype. The V call is TRBV7-9, the J call TRBJ1-3; a possible D gene is TRBD1 (6 bases). Per the germline V gene, CDR1 is SEHNR and CDR2 is FQNEAQ (reference sequence). The CDR3 consists of 15 residues. V dropped 4 bases and J dropped 3 bases, with 13 bases sitting between them. The CDR3 region is CASSWGGGFGNTIYF. The CDR3 nucleotides are TGTGCCAGCAGCTGGGGCGGGGGCTTTGGAAACACCATATATTTT.

Comments on this clonotype: A much larger clone sits a single nucleotide away, making a read error possible. This chain connects TRBV11-3 to TRBJ2-1, with 13 positions matching TRBD2. Trimming removed 0 bases from V and 4 bases from J; junction bases left unmatched: 0. The CDR3 length is 16 residues. CDR1 and CDR2 from the germline V gene are SGHNT and YENEEA. The CDR3 reads CASSLETSGRYNEQFF. In DNA form, the CDR3 reads TGTGCCAGCAGCTTAGAGACTAGCGGGAGGTACAATGAGCAGTTCTTC.

The rearrangement joins TRBV28 to TRBJ2-4; 8 nucleotides align to TRBD1. V gave up 2 bases and J gave up 0 bases; unmatched junction bases: 6. CDR3 length: 17 residues. Germline loops: CDR1 MDHEN, CDR2 SYDVKM. In DNA, the CDR3 is TGTGCCAGCAGTTTACGTGGACAGGGATTAGCCAAAAACATTCAGTACTTC. Its protein is CASSLRGQGLAKNIQYF. The full variable domain, with the rest looked up from reference TRBV28 and TRBJ2-4, is DVKVTQSSRYLVKRTGEKVFLECVQDMDHENMFWYRQDPGLGLRLIYFSYDVKMKEKGDIPEGYSVSREKKERFSLILESASTNQTSMYLCASSLRGQGLAKNIQYFGAGTRLSVL.

The V gene is TRBV19, the J gene TRBJ1-1; tentatively, D is TRBD1 (6 bases). The CDR3 is 13 amino acids. V was trimmed by 2 bases and J by 7 bases, leaving 11 bases between them. Germline CDR1 is LNHDA and CDR2 is SQIVND (reference sequence). The DNA for the CDR3 is TGTGCCAGTAGTATACGAGAGGGGGGTGAAGCTTTCTTT. Encoded protein: CASSIREGGEAFF.

This clonotype was seen more than once but under ten times. The chain has TRBV6-2 or TRBV6-3 and TRBJ2-1, with 11 positions matching TRBD2. Germline lookup yields CDR1 MNHEY and CDR2 SVGEGT. The CDR3 sequence is 15 residues long. J was trimmed by 4 bases and V by 2 bases; bases with no gene match: 1. CDR3 in DNA: TGTGCCAGCAGTTACACTAGCGGGAGATACAATGAGCAGTTCTTC. Amino acids: CASSYTSGRYNEQFF.